These 32 T cell receptor beta chains were all obtained from the same sample, sequenced in a study of T cells in localized non-small cell lung cancer (dated by TCRdb to the early 2020s). The protocol used for the library was the immunoSEQ multiplex PCR assay. TCRdb carries this immuneACCESS record with in-frame sequences only. Its versions omit some clonotypes, under half of them owing to an unresolved V gene in the studies checked, with the rest unexplained. The sample contains roughly 6,700 clones, 43% of them found a single time. The top ten clonotypes cover around 7.7% of the sample. Sample: lung tumor tissue, taken before any cancer treatment. The source of these receptors is a man between 40 and 69 years old with stage III lung adenocarcinoma.

The CDR3 protein is CASSTSGYENEQFF. DNA of the CDR3: TGTGCCAGTAGTACTAGCGGGTACGAAAATGAGCAGTTCTTC. The rearrangement uses TRBV19 and TRBJ2-1; 8 bases match TRBD2. The CDR3 sequence is 14 residues long. Trimming cost V 4 bases and J 7 bases; bases outside gene matches: 6. CDR1 and CDR2 from the germline V gene are LNHDA and SQIVND (reference sequence). The whole variable domain, filled in from reference TRBV19 and TRBJ2-1, reads DGGITQSPKYLFRKEGQNVTLSCEQNLNHDAMYWYRQDPGQGLRLIYYSQIVNDFQKGDIAEGYSVSREKKESFPLTVTSAQKNPTAFYLCASSTSGYENEQFFGPGTRLTVL.

There are a few counts of this clone. The J gene is TRBJ2-2, the V gene TRBV9; 10 bases align to TRBD1. V shed 7 bases and J 4 bases; nucleotides not matched to a gene: 7. This CDR3 has 15 residues. CDR1 SGDLS and CDR2 YYNGEE come from the germline V gene. The DNA of the CDR3 is TGTGCCAGCCGTTCGGGGACAGGGGTCACCGGGGAGCTGTTTTTT. It is translated as CASRSGTGVTGELFF. The entire variable domain, with the rest obtained from reference TRBV9 and TRBJ2-2, is as follows: DSGVTQTPKHLITATGQRVTLRCSPRSGDLSVYWYQQSLDQGLQFLIQYYNGEERAKGNILERFSAQQFPDLHSELNLSSLELGDSALYFCASRSGTGVTGELFFGEGSRLTVL.

This clone was seen more than once but under ten times. This chain links TRBV19 with TRBJ2-3, with 7 bases identical to TRBD1. V lost 1 base and J lost 6; bases outside the gene matches: 4. CDR1 and CDR2 (germline): LNHDA, SQIVND (reference sequence). The CDR3 is 14 residues long. CDR3 bases: TGTGCCAGTAGTATAGGAGGGGGCCAGGATACGCAGTATTTT. Its protein product is CASSIGGGQDTQYF.

This clone showed up just a few times. V usage is TRBV9 and J usage is TRBJ2-3; TRBD2 aligns across 8 bases. J gave up 5 bases and V 3 bases, and 5 bases lay outside the gene matches. The germline CDR1 and CDR2 sequences are SGDLS and YYNGEE. The length of the CDR3 is 14 residues. CDR3 DNA: TGTGCCAGCAGCGGTGGGGGACTAGGAGATACGCAGTATTTT. It translates to CASSGGGLGDTQYF.

This clone was found a few times. The V and J genes are TRBV19 and TRBJ1-3; D remains unclear. The germline V gene has CDR1 LNHDA and CDR2 SQIVND (reference sequence). The germline V and J ends were trimmed by 3 bases and 4 bases, with 16 bases remaining between them. The CDR3 has 16 amino acids. CDR3 sequence: CASSIGQVPGGNTIYF. The DNA of the CDR3 is TGTGCCAGTAGTATCGGGCAGGTCCCAGGAGGAAACACCATATATTTT.

Many counts were recorded for this clone. The junction differs from germline at one of its ends, possibly a read error. The genes are TRBV10-3 and TRBJ2-3, with a tentative D call TRBD1 (6 bases). CDR1 and CDR2 (germline): ENHRY, SYGVKD. This CDR3 comprises 14 residues. CDR3 in DNA: TGTGCCAGCAGTGAGGGACACGGCACAGATACGCAGTATTTT. This gives the protein CASSEGHGTDTQYF.

By sample fraction, this clone is medium-sized. This chain joins TRBV6-8 and TRBJ2-3, with 9 bases that match TRBD1. The trim removed 10 bases at V and 1 base at J, leaving 6 bases unmatched. The CDR3 loop spans 14 amino acids. Germline assignment: CDR1 MNHGY and CDR2 SAAAGT. CDR3 loop: CAITDRGRTDTQYF. The CDR3 DNA follows: TGTGCCATCACGGACAGGGGACGCACAGATACGCAGTATTTT.

This clone was counted a few times. Other DNA sequences in the same sample also yield this CDR3. V usage is TRBV29-1 and J usage is TRBJ1-2; TRBD1 matches at 8 bases. Unmatched junction bases numbered 4, after V lost 6 bases and J lost 4 bases. The germline V gene has CDR1 SQVTM and CDR2 ANQGSEA. The CDR3 is made up of 12 amino acids. The CDR3 coding sequence is TGCAGCGTCGCGACAGGGGTCTATGGCTACACCTTC. It translates to CSVATGVYGYTF.

This chain connects TRBV29-1 to TRBJ2-5, with 10 bases aligning to TRBD1. J gave up 5 bases and V 6 bases, and 6 bases lay outside the gene matches. This CDR3 contains 13 residues. Germline-derived CDR1 and CDR2 are SQVTM and ANQGSEA. DNA for the CDR3: TGCAGCGTCCGACAGGGGGCTGGGGAGACCCAGTACTTC. Its protein product is CSVRQGAGETQYF.

This clone was seen only a few times. The rearrangement uses TRBV2 and TRBJ1-1; D call uncertain. Germline assignment: CDR1 SNHLY and CDR2 FYNNEI. Trimming left V 8 bases short and J 3 bases short, with 16 bases between. This CDR3 spans 14 amino acids. The CDR3 DNA follows: TGTGCCAGCCTAGTCGGGAAACGGGACACTGAAGCTTTCTTT. Translated, it gives CASLVGKRDTEAFF.

The chain uses TRBV7-6 and TRBJ2-3, with 8 nucleotides matching TRBD2. CDR1 and CDR2 (germline): SGHVS, FNYEAQ. V dropped 5 bases and J dropped 6; count of bases not matched to a gene: 7. The CDR3 runs to 14 residues. The CDR3 DNA reads TGTGCCAGCAGCCACGGGGGGGCCAGGGATACGCAGTATTTT. Its protein product is CASSHGGARDTQYF.

In its sample, this clone was seen a few times. The chain carries TRBV28 and TRBJ1-2, with D uncertain. The germline V and J ends were trimmed by 7 bases and 4 bases, with 16 bases remaining between them. The germline V gene encodes CDR1 MDHEN and CDR2 SYDVKM. The CDR3 sequence is 14 residues long. This CDR3 reads CASNNSPEPYGYTF. CDR3 sequence (DNA): TGTGCCAGCAACAACAGCCCCGAGCCCTATGGCTACACCTTC.

By share, this clone counts as medium-sized. This sequence joins TRBV11-3 and TRBJ1-5, with TRBD1 matching 9 bases. The V gene end was trimmed by 3 bases and the J gene end by 0 bases; junction bases not matched to a gene: 3. The length of the CDR3 is 16 residues. Germline assignment: CDR1 SGHNT and CDR2 YENEEA. The CDR3 region is CASSLTGGDSNQPQHF. For the CDR3, the DNA is TGTGCCAGCAGCTTGACAGGGGGTGATAGCAATCAGCCCCAGCATTTT.

This clone was counted a few times. V and J are TRBV6-8 and TRBJ1-2; D is unresolved. The V end was cut by 8 bases, the J end by 6 bases, with 19 bases between. The V gene's germline CDR1 is MNHGY and CDR2 SAAAGT. CDR3 size: 14 residues. In DNA form, the CDR3 reads TGTGCCAGCCGCCACATGGGTACTGCCCATGGCTACACCTTC. Protein sequence: CASRHMGTAHGYTF.

The CDR3, as DNA: TGTGCCAGCAGCGTAGCCACAGGGGCCGGGGAGCTGTTTTTT. Protein: CASSVATGAGELFF. The chain employs TRBV9 and TRBJ2-2; 7 nucleotides line up with TRBD1. The germline V gene has CDR1 SGDLS and CDR2 YYNGEE. The CDR3 has 14 residues. The junction had 2 bases not matched to a gene; V was cut back by 0 bases and J by 6 bases.

For the CDR3, the DNA is TGTGCCAGCAGTGACGGCGTGGAGGTTAGCAATCAGCCCCAGCATTTT. As protein: CASSDGVEVSNQPQHF. The genes are TRBV25-1 and TRBJ1-5; D call uncertain. CDR1 and CDR2 from the germline V gene are MGHDK and SYGVNS. CDR3 size: 16 residues. V lost 3 bases and J lost 0, with 12 bases in between.

Here the CDR3 reads CASTSFTGGLTGELFF. The CDR3 DNA sequence: TGTGCCAGCACATCCTTCACAGGGGGCTTGACCGGGGAGCTGTTTTTT. This chain uses TRBV6-8 with TRBJ2-2, with TRBD1 matching over 9 bases. This CDR3 spans 16 amino acids. Trimming at V came to 7 bases and at J to 5 bases, leaving 11 bases not matched to a gene. Looked up from germline, CDR1 is MNHGY and CDR2 is SAAAGT.

This rearrangement joins TRBV9 to TRBJ1-6; 9 nucleotides match TRBD1. The CDR3 has 14 residues. V was clipped by 4 bases and J by 9 bases; unmatched bases: 5. Germline CDR1 and CDR2: SGDLS and YYNGEE. The CDR3 here is CASSRDRDGSPLHF. The CDR3 region has the DNA TGTGCCAGCAGCCGGGACAGGGACGGTTCACCCCTCCACTTT.

This clone has just a few counts. The rearrangement links TRBV6-8 to TRBJ2-5; 9 nucleotides align to TRBD1. CDR3 size: 15 residues. The V gene's germline CDR1 is MNHGY and CDR2 SAAAGT. V shed 0 bases, J shed 3 bases, and the junction held 2 bases outside the gene matches. The CDR3 nucleotides read TGTGCCAGCAGTTACTCGGGACAGGGCGAAGAGACCCAGTACTTC. This sequence encodes CASSYSGQGEETQYF.

This clone was observed a single time. The chain has TRBV5-1 and TRBJ2-3, with a weak D call TRBD2 (6 bases). This CDR3 is built from 15 residues. V was clipped by 0 bases and J by 2 bases, with 10 bases between them. Germline V gives CDR1 SGHRS, CDR2 YFSETQ. CDR3 sequence (DNA): TGCGCCAGCAGCTTGGTCGGGGACTCCACAGATACGCAGTATTTT. Translating gives CASSLVGDSTDTQYF.

J is TRBJ2-1 and V is TRBV11-3, with a weak D call TRBD1 (6 bases). V gave up 3 bases and J gave up 6 bases, with 21 bases separating them. CDR1 is SGHNT and CDR2 is YENEEA in the germline V gene. The CDR3 sequence is 17 residues long. This chain's CDR3 is CASSLTLGGGIFNEQFF. The CDR3 bases are TGTGCCAGCAGCTTGACATTGGGTGGGGGCATATTCAATGAGCAGTTCTTC.

This clone has only a few counts. The chain couples TRBV19 to TRBJ2-3, with 7 bases fitting TRBD1. V was clipped by 1 base and J by 2 bases; unmatched bases: 12. The CDR3 has 18 amino acids. Germline V gene lookup returns CDR1 LNHDA and CDR2 SQIVND (reference sequence). The CDR3 DNA reads as TGTGCCAGTAGTATAGGGCTACCTAACAGGGGTCTCACAGATACGCAGTATTTT. It is translated as CASSIGLPNRGLTDTQYF.

CDR3 protein: CSAAGTYYGYTF. CDR3 DNA sequence: TGCAGCGCTGCCGGGACATACTATGGCTACACCTTC. This chain connects TRBV29-1 to TRBJ1-2, with D perhaps TRBD1 (6 bases). The CDR3 totals 12 residues. V lost 7 bases and J lost 3, with 12 bases in between. The germline V gene has CDR1 SQVTM and CDR2 ANQGSEA.

The J gene is TRBJ2-2, the V gene TRBV19; D uncertain. The CDR3 is made up of 13 amino acids. CDR1 and CDR2 from the germline V gene are LNHDA and SQIVND (reference sequence). The V and J ends lost 4 bases and 0 bases respectively, with 3 bases between them. CDR3 bases: TGTGCCAGTAGTAACCCGAACACCGGGGAGCTGTTTTTT. This encodes CASSNPNTGELFF.

The chain has TRBV19 and TRBJ1-4; D is unresolved. This CDR3 comprises 14 residues. Germline-derived CDR1 and CDR2 are LNHDA and SQIVND (reference sequence). The V end was cut by 3 bases, the J end by 4 bases, with 9 bases between. The CDR3 DNA follows: TGTGCCAGTAGTATGGGTGGGTTTAATGAAAAACTGTTTTTT. This translates into CASSMGGFNEKLFF.

This clone has only one observation. The chain combines TRBV19 with TRBJ2-7; 9 nucleotides agree with TRBD1. The CDR3 runs to 15 residues. Trimming removed 5 bases from V and 3 bases from J; junction bases left unmatched: 8. Germline-derived CDR1 and CDR2 are LNHDA and SQIVND (reference sequence). The CDR3 DNA follows: TGTGCCAGTAGTCGGAATCCGGGACAGGGCTACGAGCAGTACTTC. This codes for CASSRNPGQGYEQYF.

The V call is TRBV7-5, the J call TRBJ1-3; the D segment call TRBD1 is taken from the table without a DNA check. TRBV7-5 is a known pseudogene. There are 14 residues in the CDR3. CDR3 sequence: CASSLGQTGNTIYF. The CDR3 region has the DNA TGTGCCAGCAGCTTGGGGCAGACCGGAAACACCATATATTTT.

In its sample, this clone was seen once. The rearrangement uses TRBV30 and TRBJ1-3; no definite D call. Trimming took off 4 bases at V and 1 base at J, with 11 bases between the two ends. The CDR3 has 14 residues. Germline V gene lookup returns CDR1 GTSNPN and CDR2 SVGIG (reference sequence). The CDR3 here is CAWTGSASGNTIYF. DNA for the CDR3: TGTGCCTGGACTGGTTCCGCGTCTGGAAACACCATATATTTT.

On this clone itself: Owing to an unread or ambiguous base, the encoded residue is reported as X. The DNA of the CDR3 is TGTGCCAGCAGCGTAGGTCTTTCGGTAGGACAGGGYGTCGACGAGCAGTACTTC. The encoded protein is CASSVGLSVGQXVDEQYF. The CDR3, in full, reads CASSVGLSVGQGVDEQYF. V gene TRBV9 combines with J gene TRBJ2-7; TRBD1 agrees at 8 bases. The CDR3 is 18 amino acids. CDR1 and CDR2 from the germline V gene are SGDLS and YYNGEE. Trimming at V came to 0 bases and at J to 5 bases, leaving 16 bases not matched to a gene.

This chain connects TRBV11-3 to TRBJ2-5, with 10 bases that match TRBD2. The CDR3 runs 17 residues. CDR1 is SGHNT and CDR2 is YENEEA in the germline V gene. With V trimmed by 5 bases and J by 2 bases, 11 bases remained unmatched. The CDR3 reads CASSPNRAGGGQETQYF. As DNA, the CDR3 is TGTGCCAGCAGCCCAAATAGAGCGGGAGGGGGGCAAGAGACCCAGTACTTC.

The chain employs TRBV29-1 and TRBJ2-6, with D tentatively TRBD1 (5 bases). Trimming pared 3 bases from V and 0 bases from J, leaving 9 bases between. The CDR3 runs to 15 residues. CDR1 is SQVTM, CDR2 ANQGSEA, per germline. CDR3 nucleotide sequence: TGCAGCGTTGACCCGACAGACTCTGGGGCCAACGTCCTGACTTTC. It is translated as CSVDPTDSGANVLTF.

This clone was detected only a few times. The CDR3 protein is CASSERNVADGTDTQYF. The CDR3 DNA follows: TGCGCCAGCAGTGAGAGGAACGTAGCGGATGGCACAGATACGCAGTATTTT. The chain carries TRBV10-2 and TRBJ2-3; the D gene is possibly TRBD2 (6 bases). Per the germline V gene, CDR1 is WSHSY and CDR2 is SAAADI. The CDR3 sequence is 17 residues long. Trimming pared 2 bases from V and 1 base from J, leaving 16 bases between.